This entry is about one TCR beta chain. This clonotype has just a few counts. It lacks a known antigen. No base qualities exist here, and no much larger clone lies one base off it. Preparation of the library involved 5' RACE. For sequencing, a NextSeq 500 was employed. Unique molecular identifiers were attached to individual cDNA molecules in the TCR library protocol so that sequencing error and PCR bias could be corrected. Both TCR alpha and beta chains were sequenced, and tight co-correlation was observed between alpha and beta sequence abundances in each sample. The original methods were these. Decombinator V4 was used to annotate TCR sequences for V gene, J gene and CDR3. Expanded TCRs were defined as changing significantly between any two time points under a Poisson model with p below 0.0001. TCR abundances were normalised to the total number of TCRs sequenced in each sample and reported as counts per million. TRAV1-2 paired with TRAJ12, TRAJ20 or TRAJ33 defined MAIT TCRs, while TRAV10 paired with TRAJ18 defined iNKT TCRs. A search of VDJdb, accessed on 1 November 2021, was run for TCRs annotated to CMV, EBV and SARS-CoV-2, with TCRs annotated for multiple antigens excluded. TCRdb reprocessing: public reads trimmed at Q25 with fastp, clones called with MiXCR, in-frame beta chains kept. Rows with one shared CDR3 protein collapse into an entry with the most common genes and DNA. The V and J calls and clone size are TCRdb's, not the authors'. This sample gives about 69,000 distinct CDR3 sequences in total; 8.5% to 10% of them show up just once. 5.9% of the sample comes from the top ten.

From the cysteine through the phenylalanine, the CDR3 covers 15 amino acids. Only the CDR3 region is kept as DNA, spanning 45 bases read in frame from base 1. After removal of 5 bases from V and 3 bases from J, the junction retains 9 bases not matched to a gene. The data were taken from a study of early T cells in non-severe SARS-CoV-2 infection (dated by TCRdb to 2020 to 2023). Notes on the research overall: Bulk RNA from unsorted whole blood was used for TCR sequencing, so alpha and beta chains could not be paired.

This was a case-control study nested in a cohort of healthcare workers in London, UK, who had nasopharyngeal swab PCR tests and blood samples taken every week. Healthcare workers were recruited during the week of the UK lockdown, between 23 and 31 March 2020, and followed weekly for up to roughly 16 weeks. Study-wide conclusions, independent of this receptor: VDJdb matching was skewed toward anti-spike CD8 responses, so virus-specific expansions were likely underestimated and private and CD4 specificities were missed.

The chain joins TRBV12-3 or TRBV12-4 to TRBJ2-7, with 8 bases in between that match TRBD2. Sample: whole blood. The sequence was obtained from an adult who was a healthcare worker with PCR-confirmed SARS-CoV-2 infection or an uninfected control (not recorded which). This receptor carries the CDR3 CASSPGGGRYYEQYF. Here is the DNA: TGTGCCAGCAGTCCGGGGGGCGGGAGGTACTACGAGCAGTACTTC.